This note documents a single T cell receptor beta chain sequence. The sample originates from a study of cytomegalovirus exposure and HLA in healthy donors. Whole-study context: The same platform as the 500 to 700 first-cohort repertoires was used for the 130 or so validation repertoires, a later analysis reported.

Produced via immunoSEQ multiplex PCR; TCRdb's table is partial and in-frame only. The repertoire consists of some 60,000 clones, with around 96% occurring once and the leading ten covering approximately 0.91%. The donors were members of the validation cohort, which comprised 120 subjects and was separate from the first cohort of fewer than 700 subjects. The length of the CDR3 is 13 residues. V lost 1 base to trimming and J lost 10 bases, with 13 bases between them. Germline V gene sequence: CDR1 SGHDN, CDR2 FVKESK. J is TRBJ1-1 and V is TRBV14; TRBD1 is a possible D gene (6 bases). The specimen sequenced was PBMCs. This sequence originates from a man aged 18 to 30 in good health and CMV-seronegative. For the CDR3, the DNA is TGTGCCAGCAGCCAAGTGGACAGTCGGTCAGCTTTCTTT. Encoded protein: CASSQVDSRSAFF.